The 19 T cell receptor beta chains in this list originate from one sample, sequenced in a study of blood T cell repertoires in COVID-19. Produced via immunoSEQ multiplex PCR; TCRdb's table is partial and in-frame only. The sample records 250,000 to 350,000 clones, about nine tenths being singletons. Input material: peripheral blood. These receptor sequences come from a woman aged 55-69 years with acute or convalescent COVID-19.

V usage is TRBV28 and J usage is TRBJ1-3; 11 bases are a match to TRBD1. V dropped 5 bases and J dropped 0; count of bases not matched to a gene: 9. The CDR3 is 18 amino acids. Germline loops: CDR1 MDHEN, CDR2 SYDVKM. The CDR3 is CASSPNPGQGGSGNTIYF. The CDR3 DNA follows: TGTGCCAGCAGTCCCAATCCGGGACAGGGGGGCTCTGGAAACACCATATATTTT.

The chain combines TRBV7-2 with TRBJ2-7, with 10 bases aligning to TRBD2. The length of the CDR3 is 14 residues. Germline values: CDR1 SGHTA, CDR2 FQGNSA. The junction had 7 bases not matched to a gene; V was cut back by 4 bases and J by 7 bases. CDR3 sequence reads: CASSSGLAGVEQYF. Written as DNA, the CDR3 is TGTGCCAGCAGCTCGGGGCTAGCGGGGGTTGAGCAGTACTTC.

The genes are TRBV7-8 and TRBJ1-6, with D perhaps matching TRBD1 (5 bases). Trimming removed 0 bases from V and 10 bases from J, with 19 bases in between. This CDR3 is 17 amino acids long. CDR1 is SGHVS, CDR2 FQNEAQ, per germline. Here the CDR3 DNA reads TGTGCCAGCAGCTTAGCGAGGTCAGGGATCCGCTTATCACCCCTCCACTTT. Protein sequence: CASSLARSGIRLSPLHF. Drawing the rest from reference TRBV7-8 and TRBJ1-6, the complete variable domain is GAGVSQSPRYKVAKRGQDVALRCDPISGHVSLFWYQQALGQGPEFLTYFQNEAQLDKSGLPSDRFFAERPEGSVSTLKIQRTQQEDSAVYLCASSLARSGIRLSPLHFGNGTRLTVT.

The rearrangement links TRBV6-1 to TRBJ2-1; a weak D match, TRBD2 (5 bases). Germline values: CDR1 MNHNS, CDR2 SASEGT. The CDR3 is made up of 16 amino acids. V gave up 4 bases and J gave up 0 bases, with 13 bases separating them. CDR3 amino acids: CASSVERQSSYNEQFF. The CDR3 DNA sequence: TGTGCCAGCAGTGTCGAGCGGCAGAGCTCCTACAATGAGCAGTTCTTC.

This chain joins TRBV9 and TRBJ1-1, with 8 bases fitting TRBD1. The germline V gene encodes CDR1 SGDLS and CDR2 YYNGEE. After removal of 4 bases from V and 1 base from J, the junction contained 6 bases not matched to a gene. The CDR3 extends over 15 amino acids. CDR3 region: CASSPQGAGNTEAFF. CDR3 DNA: TGTGCCAGCAGCCCCCAGGGGGCGGGGAACACTGAAGCTTTCTTT.

J is TRBJ2-5 and V is TRBV7-2; TRBD2 matches 10 bases. Germline CDR1 SGHTA, CDR2 FQGNSA. This CDR3 has 16 amino acids. After removal of 2 bases from V and 2 bases from J, the junction contained 5 bases not matched to a gene. CDR3 coding DNA: TGTGCCAGCAGCTTATCATCGACTAGCGGGCAAGAGACCCAGTACTTC. Translating gives CASSLSSTSGQETQYF.

The CDR3 loop reads CASRLGAGLFYQPQHF. In DNA form, the CDR3 reads TGTGCAAGTCGCTTAGGGGCAGGGCTGTTCTACCAGCCCCAGCATTTT. The chain links TRBV12-2 to TRBJ1-5; TRBD1, the table's D call, lacks a check against the DNA. TRBV12-2 is a pseudogene. The length of the CDR3 is 16 residues.

The chain uses TRBV6-1 and TRBJ2-3; TRBD2 matches 14 bases. The germline V gene encodes CDR1 MNHNS and CDR2 SASEGT. This CDR3 is built from 18 residues. Trimming cost V 2 bases and J 1 base; bases outside gene matches: 5. This chain's CDR3 is CASSEKTSGRAGTDTQYF. As DNA, the CDR3 is TGTGCCAGCAGTGAAAAGACTAGCGGGAGGGCCGGCACAGATACGCAGTATTTT.

About this clone itself: This specimen includes other DNA sequences encoding the same CDR3. The chain recombines TRBV7-8 with TRBJ1-2; D is perhaps TRBD1 (6 bases). This CDR3 has 14 amino acids. The germline V gene has CDR1 SGHVS and CDR2 FQNEAQ. V lost 0 bases and J 4 bases, leaving 9 bases between the germline ends. The CDR3 bases are TGTGCCAGCAGCTTAGCGCGAGGGGGCTATGGCTACACCTTC. It codes for CASSLARGGYGYTF.

The rearrangement links TRBV28 to TRBJ1-3; 10 bases are a match to TRBD1. Germline V gives CDR1 MDHEN, CDR2 SYDVKM. CDR3 length: 15 amino acids. The J segment lost 3 bases and the V segment lost 6 bases, leaving 5 bases of the junction unmatched. CDR3 sequence (DNA): TGTGCCAGCAGCCCTGGGACAGGGGATGGAAACACCATATATTTT. Protein sequence: CASSPGTGDGNTIYF.

The V gene is TRBV7-9, the J gene TRBJ1-1; D call uncertain. The CDR3 consists of 13 residues. Germline CDR1 SEHNR, CDR2 FQNEAQ (reference sequence). V lost 4 bases and J lost 4, with 10 bases in between. The CDR3 DNA reads TGTGCCAGCAGCTCCCCCGAGGTCACTGAAGCTTTCTTT. Protein sequence: CASSSPEVTEAFF.

This rearrangement joins TRBV7-9 to TRBJ1-5; D possibly corresponds to TRBD1 (5 bases). CDR3 length equals 14 residues. The germline gives CDR1 SEHNR, CDR2 FQNEAQ (reference sequence). V shed 3 bases and J shed 6 bases, with 12 bases lying between them. CDR3 coding DNA: TGTGCCAGCAGCTTGGAAGGTCAGGGTCAGCCCCAGCATTTT. Its protein is CASSLEGQGQPQHF.

In this sample, this clone turned up a few times. The chain carries TRBV4-1 and TRBJ1-5; weak D call: TRBD1 (5 bases). Germline CDR1 reads MGHRA; CDR2 reads YSYEKL. Trimming left V 3 bases short and J 6 bases short, with 15 bases between. CDR3 length: 15 residues. CDR3 in amino acids: CASSQGTGGIQPQHF. DNA for the CDR3: TGCGCCAGCAGCCAGGGGACGGGGGGAATTCAGCCCCAGCATTTT.

Details on this clone: A far more abundant clone sits one base away, making this likely a read error. The V and J genes are TRBV7-9 and TRBJ2-7; 9 nucleotides align to TRBD1. The CDR3 is made up of 14 amino acids. V shed 5 bases and J 1 base; nucleotides not matched to a gene: 3. Germline V gene sequence: CDR1 SEHNR, CDR2 FQNEAQ (reference sequence). The CDR3 here is CASSTGTGSYEQYF. CDR3 coding DNA: TGTGCCAGCAGCACCGGGACAGGGTCCTACGAGCAGTACTTC.

CDR3 sequence (DNA): TGTGCCACCAGCAGAGAGGCTAGCGGGTGGTACGAGCAGTACTTC. Translation gives CATSREASGWYEQYF. The chain carries TRBV15 and TRBJ2-7; TRBD2 matches at 8 bases. The germline CDR1 and CDR2 sequences are LNHNV and YYDKDF (reference sequence). J gave up 4 bases and V 0 bases, and 5 bases lay outside the gene matches. This CDR3 region has 15 residues. Drawing the rest from reference TRBV15 and TRBJ2-7, the complete variable domain is DAMVIQNPRYQVTQFGKPVTLSCSQTLNHNVMYWYQQKSSQAPKLLFHYYDKDFNNEADTPDNFQSRRPNTSFCFLDIRSPGLGDTAMYLCATSREASGWYEQYFGPGTRLTVT.

V and J are TRBV6-5 and TRBJ2-3; D perhaps matches TRBD2 (6 bases). The germline gives CDR1 MNHEY, CDR2 SVGAGI. Trimming removed 6 bases at V and 2 bases at J, with 12 bases between. The CDR3 runs to 14 residues. The CDR3, as DNA: TGTGCCAGCAGAGCGGGTCGTCCCACAGATACGCAGTATTTT. Its translation: CASRAGRPTDTQYF.

Regarding this clone: A much larger clone is a single base away; this may be a read error. V is TRBV12-3 or TRBV12-4 and J is TRBJ1-1; D gene uncertain. There are 12 residues in the CDR3. With 6 bases removed from V and 5 bases from J, the gap between germline ends came to 10 bases. CDR3 sequence (DNA): TGTGCCAGCAGCCACCCGGGGACTGAAGCTTTCTTT. This codes for CASSHPGTEAFF.

This clone was observed once. The chain is built from TRBV19 and TRBJ1-2, with TRBD1 matching 7 bases. The CDR3 runs 15 residues. The V gene end was trimmed by 4 bases and the J gene end by 5 bases; junction bases not matched to a gene: 10. Germline V CDR1 and CDR2: LNHDA, SQIVND (reference sequence). The chain's CDR3 is CASSTDRAPLYGYTF. The DNA for the CDR3 is TGTGCCAGTAGTACCGACAGGGCACCCTTATATGGCTACACCTTC.

The chain links TRBV29-1 to TRBJ1-3; D is unresolved. V was shortened by 7 bases and J by 4 bases, with 8 bases between the two germline ends. Germline V gene sequence: CDR1 SQVTM, CDR2 ANQGSEA. The CDR3 is 11 residues long. The CDR3 DNA is TGCAGCGCGGGCTCGGGAAACACCATATATTTT. This sequence encodes CSAGSGNTIYF.